This T cell receptor (beta chain) is drawn from a study of glioma-infiltrating T cells. This clonotype was counted ten times or more. What it binds is unknown. Using RNA template, CDR3s of TCR alpha and beta were amplified with iRepertoire arm-PCR. TCRdb passed the multiplex PCR reads through MiXCR, listing each CDR3 protein once. This table holds some 1,000 distinct CDR3 sequences, around three fifths found once. Germline assignment: CDR1 SGHVT and CDR2 SQSDAQ. Trimming removed 5 bases at V and 16 bases at J, with 18 bases between. The CDR3 runs 12 residues. Study findings and constraints: Non-neoplastic patients had below-expected tissue-blood divergence, while all gliomas exceeded expectation.

This clonotype originated in a human donor with low-grade glioma or glioblastoma, undergoing nonglioma brain surgery, or in good health (not recorded which). This chain uses TRBV7-4 with TRBJ1-3; the D is unclear. The sample was glioma tissue, nonneoplastic brain tissue, or PBMCs (not recorded which). The CDR3 nucleotides read TGTGCCAGCAGCCGCTCTGGAAATACGCTCTATTTT. Amino acids: CASSRSGNTLYF. The complete variable domain, with remaining parts taken from reference TRBV7-4 and TRBJ1-3, reads GAGVSQSPRYKVAKRGRDVALRCDSISGHVTLYWYRQTLGQGSEVLTYSQSDAQRDKSGRPSGRFSAERPERSVSTLKIQRTEQGDSAVYLCASSRSGNTLYFGEGSWLTVV.